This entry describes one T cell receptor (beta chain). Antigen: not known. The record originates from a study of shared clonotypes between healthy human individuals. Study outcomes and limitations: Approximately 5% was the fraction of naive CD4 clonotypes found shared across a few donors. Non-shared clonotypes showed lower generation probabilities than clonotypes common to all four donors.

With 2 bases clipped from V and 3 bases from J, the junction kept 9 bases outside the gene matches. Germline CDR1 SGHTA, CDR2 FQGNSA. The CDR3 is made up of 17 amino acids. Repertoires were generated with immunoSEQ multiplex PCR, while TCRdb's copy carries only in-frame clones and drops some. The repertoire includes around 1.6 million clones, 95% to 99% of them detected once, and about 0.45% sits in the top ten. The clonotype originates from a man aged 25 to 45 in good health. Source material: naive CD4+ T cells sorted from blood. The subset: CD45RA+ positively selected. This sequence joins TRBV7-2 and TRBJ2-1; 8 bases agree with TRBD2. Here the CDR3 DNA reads TGTGCCAGCAGCTTACACCCCAGCGGGAGTGGCTACAATGAGCAGTTCTTC. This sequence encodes CASSLHPSGSGYNEQFF.